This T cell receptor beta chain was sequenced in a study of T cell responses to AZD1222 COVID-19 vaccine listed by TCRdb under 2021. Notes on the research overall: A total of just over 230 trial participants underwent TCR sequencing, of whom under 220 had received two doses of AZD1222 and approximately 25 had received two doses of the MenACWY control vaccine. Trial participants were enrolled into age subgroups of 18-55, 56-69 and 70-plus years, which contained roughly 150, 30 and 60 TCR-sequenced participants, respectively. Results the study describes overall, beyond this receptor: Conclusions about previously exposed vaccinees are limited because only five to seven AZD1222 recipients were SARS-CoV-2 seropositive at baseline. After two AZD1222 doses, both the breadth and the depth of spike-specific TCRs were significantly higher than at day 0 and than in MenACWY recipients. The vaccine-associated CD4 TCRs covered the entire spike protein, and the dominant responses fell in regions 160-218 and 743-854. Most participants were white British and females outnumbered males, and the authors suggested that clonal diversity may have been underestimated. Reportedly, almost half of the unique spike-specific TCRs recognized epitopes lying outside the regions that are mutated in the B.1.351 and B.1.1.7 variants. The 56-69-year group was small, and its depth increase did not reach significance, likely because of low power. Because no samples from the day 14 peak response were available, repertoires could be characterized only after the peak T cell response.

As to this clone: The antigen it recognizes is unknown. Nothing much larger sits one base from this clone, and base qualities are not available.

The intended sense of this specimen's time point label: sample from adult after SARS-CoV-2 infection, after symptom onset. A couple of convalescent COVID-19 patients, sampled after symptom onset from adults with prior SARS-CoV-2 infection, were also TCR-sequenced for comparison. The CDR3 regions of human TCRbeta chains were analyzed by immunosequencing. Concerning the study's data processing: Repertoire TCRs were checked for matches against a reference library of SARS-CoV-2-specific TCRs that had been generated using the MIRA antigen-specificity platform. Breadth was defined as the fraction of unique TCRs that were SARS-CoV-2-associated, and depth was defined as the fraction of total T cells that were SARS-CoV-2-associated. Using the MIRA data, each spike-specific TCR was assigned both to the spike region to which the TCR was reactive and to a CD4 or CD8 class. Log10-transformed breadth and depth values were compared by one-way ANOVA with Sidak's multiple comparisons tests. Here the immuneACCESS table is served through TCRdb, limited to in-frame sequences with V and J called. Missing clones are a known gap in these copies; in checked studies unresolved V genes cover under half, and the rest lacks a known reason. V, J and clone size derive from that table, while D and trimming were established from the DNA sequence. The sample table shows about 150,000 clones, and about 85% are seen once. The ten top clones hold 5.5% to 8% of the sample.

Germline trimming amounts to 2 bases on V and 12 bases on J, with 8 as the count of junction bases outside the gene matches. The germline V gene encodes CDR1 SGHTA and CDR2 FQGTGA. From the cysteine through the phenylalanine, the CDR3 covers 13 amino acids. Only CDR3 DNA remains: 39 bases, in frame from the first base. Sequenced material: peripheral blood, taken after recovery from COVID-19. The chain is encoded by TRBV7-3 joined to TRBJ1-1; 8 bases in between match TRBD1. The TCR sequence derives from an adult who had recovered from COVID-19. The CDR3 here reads CASSLLPGGNTFF. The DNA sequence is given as TGTGCCAGCAGCTTACTCCCAGGGGGCAATACTTTCTTT.